The 3 T cell receptor beta chains given below trace back to one sample, sequenced in a study of T cell clones after liver transplantation. Generated by immunoSEQ multiplex PCR, the TCRdb table keeps only in-frame clones and is missing some. This table has roughly 60,000 clones, approximately 70% appearing once. Here the sequenced sample was CD4+ T cells from blood, taken at the roughly 15-month timepoint. All receptors derive from a human patient who received a liver transplant. Some of the T cells might come from the graft donor.

The J gene is TRBJ1-1, the V gene TRBV14, with TRBD1 identical over 9 bases. This CDR3 is 15 amino acids long. V lost 4 bases to trimming and J lost 4 bases; unmatched junction nucleotides: 7. The V gene's germline CDR1 is SGHDN and CDR2 FVKESK. The CDR3 bases are TGTGCCAGCAGCCCCTTAGGACAGGGGCCCACTGAAGCTTTCTTT. As protein: CASSPLGQGPTEAFF.

This rearrangement joins TRBV18 to TRBJ1-3; D remains ambiguous. Germline V CDR1 and CDR2: KGHSH, LQKENI. V lost 3 bases and J 4 bases, leaving 13 bases between the germline ends. CDR3 length: 15 residues. The CDR3: CASSPLDEVGNTIYF. CDR3 bases: TGTGCCAGCTCACCGCTTGACGAGGTCGGAAACACCATATATTTT.

The CDR3 DNA sequence: TGTGCCAGCAGTTACGACAGACAGTACGAGCAGTACTTC. Encoded protein: CASSYDRQYEQYF. The chain is built from TRBV6-5 and TRBJ2-7; maybe TRBD1 (5 bases). The germline V and J ends were trimmed by 2 bases and 4 bases, with 9 bases remaining between them. CDR1 is MNHEY, CDR2 SVGAGI, per germline. The CDR3 consists of 13 residues.